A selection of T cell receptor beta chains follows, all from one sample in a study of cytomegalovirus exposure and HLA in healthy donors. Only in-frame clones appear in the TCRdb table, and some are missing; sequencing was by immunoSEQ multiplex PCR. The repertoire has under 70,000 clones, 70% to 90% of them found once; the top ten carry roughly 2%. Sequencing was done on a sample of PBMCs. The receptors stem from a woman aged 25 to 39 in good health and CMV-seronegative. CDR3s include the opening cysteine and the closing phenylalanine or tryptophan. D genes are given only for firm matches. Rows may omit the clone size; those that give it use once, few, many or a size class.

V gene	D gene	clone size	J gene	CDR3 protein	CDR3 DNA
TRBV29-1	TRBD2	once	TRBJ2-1	CSVGTSSGQFF	TGCAGCGTCGGGACTAGCAGTGGGCAGTTCTTC
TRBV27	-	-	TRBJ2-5	CASSYTGLAHPQYF	TGTGCCAGCAGTTATACGGGACTGGCCCATCCCCAGTACTTC
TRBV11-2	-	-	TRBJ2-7	CASGFSYEQYF	TGTGCCAGCGGCTTTAGCTACGAGCAGTACTTC
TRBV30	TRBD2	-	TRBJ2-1	CAWSVRTSGSYNEQFF	TGTGCCTGGAGTGTAAGGACTAGCGGGTCCTACAATGAGCAGTTCTTC
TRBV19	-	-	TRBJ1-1	CASSTRQLNTEAFF	TGTGCCAGTAGTACAAGACAGTTAAACACTGAAGCTTTCTTT
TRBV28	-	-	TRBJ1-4	CASSLGDSNEKLFF	TGTGCCAGCAGTTTGGGGGACTCTAATGAAAAACTGTTTTTT
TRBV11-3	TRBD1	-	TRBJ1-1	CASSFQQGVTEAFF	TGTGCCAGCAGCTTTCAACAGGGGGTAACTGAAGCTTTCTTT
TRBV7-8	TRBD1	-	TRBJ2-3	CASSSTSGTARGTQYF	TGTGCCAGCAGCTCCACTTCCGGGACAGCACGAGGGACGCAGTATTTT
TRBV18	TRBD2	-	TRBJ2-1	CASSPVLAGRNEQFF	TGTGCCAGCTCACCAGTCCTAGCGGGAAGGAATGAGCAGTTCTTC
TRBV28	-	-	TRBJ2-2	CASSSWGPIIGELFF	TGTGCCAGCAGCAGCTGGGGGCCCATCATCGGGGAGCTGTTTTTT
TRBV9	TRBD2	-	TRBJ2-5	CASSQAGTSVQETQYF	TGTGCCAGCAGCCAAGCCGGGACTAGCGTACAAGAGACCCAGTACTTC
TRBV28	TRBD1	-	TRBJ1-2	CASSSTGGNGYTF	TGTGCCAGCAGTTCGACAGGGGGAAATGGCTACACCTTC
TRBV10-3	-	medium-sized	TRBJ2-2	CAISGHSNTGELFF	TGTGCCATCAGTGGGCATTCGAACACCGGGGAGCTGTTTTTT
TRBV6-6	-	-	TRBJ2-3	CASSYQSGSTDTQYF	TGTGCCAGCAGTTATCAGAGCGGTAGCACAGATACGCAGTATTTT
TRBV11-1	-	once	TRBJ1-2	CASSVWGDGYTF	TGTGCCAGCAGCGTCTGGGGGGACGGCTACACCTTC
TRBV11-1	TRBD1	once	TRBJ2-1	CASSSPGTGILNEQFF	TGTGCCAGCAGCTCCCCCGGGACAGGAATCCTCAATGAGCAGTTCTTC
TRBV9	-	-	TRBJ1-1	CASSRLDRNTEAFF	TGTGCCAGCAGCAGACTCGACAGGAACACTGAAGCTTTCTTT
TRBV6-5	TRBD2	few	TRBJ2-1	CASSPGLAINEQFF	TGTGCCAGCAGCCCGGGACTAGCGATCAATGAGCAGTTCTTC
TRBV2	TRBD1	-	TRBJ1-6	CASSKGARDNSPLHF	TGTGCCAGCAGTAAGGGGGCAAGGGATAATTCACCCCTCCACTTT